These 5 T cell receptor beta chains came from one sample sequenced in a study of early stage breast cancer tumors. The repertoire was sequenced with immunoSEQ multiplex PCR; TCRdb's copy has only in-frame clones and lacks some. The sample lists 8,500 to 10,000 clones, 71% occurring once. The material sequenced was normal breast tissue next to the tumor. These receptor sequences come from a person in their 60s with breast cancer.

The chain combines TRBV27 with TRBJ2-2; D gene uncertain. This CDR3 has 15 residues. Trimming removed 7 bases from V and 1 base from J, with 13 bases in between. In germline, CDR1 is MNHEY, CDR2 SMNVEV (reference sequence). This CDR3 is CASTWVTGNTGELFF. CDR3 coding DNA: TGTGCCAGCACCTGGGTCACGGGGAACACCGGGGAGCTGTTTTTT.

This chain joins TRBV5-8 and TRBJ2-5, with 7 bases identical to TRBD2. After removal of 0 bases from V and 2 bases from J, the junction contained 4 bases not matched to a gene. From germline, CDR1 is SGHTS and CDR2 YDEGEE. The CDR3 sequence is 15 residues long. The CDR3 DNA sequence: TGTGCCAGCAGCTTGGAGGGCGGGGGTCAAGAGACCCAGTACTTC. Residues: CASSLEGGGQETQYF.

The V gene is TRBV30, the J gene TRBJ1-2; TRBD1 aligns across 9 bases. Germline CDR1 GTSNPN, CDR2 SVGIG (reference sequence). The CDR3 consists of 13 residues. Trimming took 1 base from V and 7 from J; bases not matched to a gene: 4. CDR3 sequence: CAWSAQGAAGYTF. The CDR3 DNA follows: TGTGCCTGGAGTGCACAGGGGGCGGCTGGCTACACCTTC.

By sample fraction, this clone is medium-sized. The chain carries TRBV2 and TRBJ2-1, with TRBD1 matching over 8 bases. CDR3 size: 15 residues. Germline V gives CDR1 SNHLY, CDR2 FYNNEI. Trimming removed 8 bases from V and 4 bases from J; junction bases left unmatched: 10. The CDR3 loop reads CASRGRDRRYNEQFF. The CDR3 DNA is TGTGCCAGCCGAGGACGGGACAGGCGGTACAATGAGCAGTTCTTC.

V usage is TRBV6-4 and J usage is TRBJ2-2; TRBD2 agrees at 14 bases. Germline values: CDR1 MRHNA, CDR2 SNTAGT. The CDR3 is made up of 17 amino acids. The V segment lost 2 bases and the J segment 3 bases; nucleotides outside the gene matches: 2. CDR3 loop: CASSDRGLAGDTGELFF. DNA of the CDR3: TGTGCCAGCAGTGACCGGGGACTAGCGGGAGACACCGGGGAGCTGTTTTTT.